This T cell receptor beta chain comes out of a study of naive and memory T cell subsets. Findings and caveats of the study: RNA-based TCR counts may shift with T cell activation and differentiation. Diversity fell and Gini index rose from naive through CM, EM, EMRA. Over 85% of naive TCR sequences appeared only once, unlike memory subsets. Possibly reflecting memory cells re-expressing CD45RA, a few larger clonotypes occurred in naive repertoires, especially CD8.

The CDR3 is 16 amino acids. V was shortened by 0 bases and J by 2 bases, with 12 bases between the two germline ends. The germline V gene has CDR1 LNHNV and CDR2 YYDKDF (reference sequence). Overnight CMV lysate stimulation of fresh PBMCs defined donor CMV status by CD4+ IFNgamma. This clonotype was detected only a few times. The antigen is not known. Both TRBC1 and TRBC2 were covered by a beta constant-region primer of two equimolar oligonucleotides. The ligated cDNA underwent four PCR rounds using SP2 and nested alpha and beta constant-region primers. One entry per CDR3 protein, called by TCRdb with MiXCR from the UMI-ligation and nested PCR reads. The sample contains 90,000 to 120,000 distinct CDR3 sequences, approximately 14% of which appear only once.

The chain employs TRBV15 and TRBJ2-3, with TRBD2 as a possible D gene (6 bases). Material for sequencing was naive CD8+ T cells from blood. The TCR was taken from a human donor in good health. For the CDR3, the DNA is TGTGCCACCAGCAGAGATGCGCAGCGGGCCACAGATACGCAGTATTTT. Translation gives CATSRDAQRATDTQYF.